This entry features one T cell receptor (beta chain) sequence. This clonotype was seen more than once but under ten times. No cognate antigen has been identified for it. No much larger clonotype is one base removed from it; base qualities were not supplied. The CDR3 runs 15 amino acids, cysteine and phenylalanine included. Only the CDR3 region is kept as DNA, spanning 45 bases read in frame from base 1. The germline V gene provides CDR1 MNHNS and CDR2 SASEGT. Systemically healthy Caucasian individuals from Russia, some 36 in total and aged roughly 6 to 100 years, were included as donors. About 9.8 milliliters of peripheral blood were drawn from each donor into EDTA-treated Vacutainer tubes. PBMCs were isolated by Ficoll-Paque density-gradient centrifugation, with at least 7 million obtained per sample. Trizol reagent was used to extract total RNA from PBMCs, with at least 5 micrograms per sample. Naive CD45RAhigh/CD27high T cell percentages were measured by flow cytometry on a PBMC aliquot from every donor.

Library creation used 5' RACE. TCRdb shows the sequencer as Illumina HiSeq 2500. A second PCR of roughly 6 to 11 cycles was run with a J-beta primer mix and a sample-barcoded 5' primer. A template-switch 5' adaptor carrying 12 random nucleotides introduced a unique molecular identifier onto each TCR beta cDNA molecule. Each sample yielded at least 2.5 million CDR3-containing paired-end reads. The Mint cDNA synthesis kit, primed by a TRBC-specific oligonucleotide, was used to synthesize first-strand cDNA from all RNA. Following uracil-DNA glycosylase treatment, all cDNA underwent a first 18-cycle PCR with the universal primers M1SS and BC2_uni_R. The authors processed their data as follows. Normalization of each sample was performed by random selection of 1 million high-quality reads, each carrying a distinct molecular identifier. Reads with shared molecular identifiers were discarded instead of being binned into consensus sequences. MiTCR, set to a Q25 quality threshold and the strictest error-elimination algorithm, was used for CDR3 identification, clonotype clustering and error correction. A nonparametric unseen species model using Euler transformation provided a lower-bound estimate of total TCR beta diversity. The public reads were reanalyzed by TCRdb: fastp trimming at Q25, MiXCR alignment, in-frame beta chains only. Each entry merges the rows of one CDR3 protein and shows their most common DNA and genes. These V and J calls rely on TCRdb rather than the paper's analysis. A total of hundreds of thousands of distinct CDR3 sequences appear in this sample, around 21% of them only once. 3.5% to 4% of the sample lies in the top ten.

The data stem from a study of blood T cells in healthy people across ages (dated by TCRdb to the mid-2010s). Concerning the study at large: In model experiments, template switching captured roughly one uniquely barcoded TCR beta cDNA molecule for every two T cells. Age-related changes in TCR beta repertoire diversity were measured in the study by deep sequencing normalized with unique cDNA molecular identifiers. The donors were split into four age groups: young (average about 15 years), middle-aged (roughly 39), aged (more than 55) and long-lived (roughly 77). To avoid experimental bias, donors of different ages were spread randomly across the sequencing lanes. For two donors (one aged 18 to 29 and one aged 80 or older), the study analyzed two additional independent replicas of 1 million unique cDNA reads from the same blood draw. The investigation overall reported the following: Estimates of total diversity based on one million sequenced T cells were regarded as lower bounds and as underestimates. Compared with the aged group, the long-lived group had more naive CD4+ T cells, fewer expanded clones and increased TCR diversity, a pattern suggesting age selection. A strong correlation was found between observed TCR beta diversity and the percentage of naive T cells measured by flow cytometry. The CMV infection status of donors was not known, potentially confounding age-related changes in expanded clonotypes. As age increased, observed TCR beta diversity per million T cells dropped in a roughly linear way, and a significant reduction was already evident by age approximately 40. Because profiling used bulk unsorted PBMCs, naive and antigen-experienced compartments could not be compared conclusively.

Rearrangement joined TRBV6-1 to TRBJ2-1, with a tentative D gene TRBD2 over 6 matching bases. The better agreement between TRBJ2-7 and the DNA end casts doubt on the J call. Material for sequencing was blood. The receptor was isolated from a man between 70 and 80 years old in good health. CDR3 protein: CASSERGSGPYEQYF. The nucleotide sequence reads TGTGCCAGCAGTGAAAGGGGTAGCGGACCCTACGAGCAGTACTTC.